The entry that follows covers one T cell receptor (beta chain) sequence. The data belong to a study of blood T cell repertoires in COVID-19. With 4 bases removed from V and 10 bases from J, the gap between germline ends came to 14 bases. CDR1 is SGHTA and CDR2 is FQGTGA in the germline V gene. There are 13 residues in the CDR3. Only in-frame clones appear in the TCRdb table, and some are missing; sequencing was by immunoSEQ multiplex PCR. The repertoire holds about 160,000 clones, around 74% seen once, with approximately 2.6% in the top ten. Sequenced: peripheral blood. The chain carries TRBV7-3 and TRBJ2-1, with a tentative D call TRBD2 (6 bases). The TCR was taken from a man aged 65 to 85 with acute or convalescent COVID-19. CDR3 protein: CASSSGLTGEQFF. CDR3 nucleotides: TGTGCCAGCAGCTCGGGACTGACGGGGGAGCAGTTCTTC.